This T cell receptor beta chain appears in the sequencing data of a study of T cell responses to AZD1222 COVID-19 vaccine. Whole-study results and caveats: There were vaccine-associated CD4 TCRs across spike, dominant at 160-218 and 743-854. The study sampled repertoires only after the peak T cell response.

Assay used: immunoSEQ multiplex PCR; TCRdb lists only in-frame clones, some missing. Here the sample spans approximately 190,000 clones, approximately 91% being singletons. The V gene's germline CDR1 is LNHDA and CDR2 SQIVND (reference sequence). Trimming cost V 7 bases and J 3 bases, with 13 bases left between them. The CDR3 has 14 amino acids. Note on this clone: Its antigen is not identified.

Sequenced here: peripheral blood, sampled on day 0 of AZD1222 vaccination. The TCR was taken from an adult in good health. This chain links TRBV19 with TRBJ1-5, with TRBD1 as a possible D gene (6 bases). The CDR3 loop is CASNPTGSNQPQHF. DNA for the CDR3: TGTGCCAGTAACCCTACAGGGTCCAATCAGCCCCAGCATTTT.